These 6 T cell receptor beta chains were sequenced from one sample in a study of response to subunit inactivated influenza vaccine. MiXCR, run by TCRdb on the RT-PCR reads, gives a single entry per CDR3 protein. Seen here are roughly 790,000 distinct CDR3 sequences, 21% observed once, and the top ten hold 10% to 13%. The material sequenced was PBMCs from blood, taken more than 4 days after vaccination. Receptors originate from a man over 45 who received an inactivated influenza vaccine.

The chain combines TRBV6-4 with TRBJ2-1, with TRBD1 as a possible D gene (6 bases). The CDR3 contains 14 residues. CDR1 is MRHNA and CDR2 is SNTAGT in the germline V gene. Trimming cost V 8 bases and J 6 bases, with 17 bases left between them. The DNA for the CDR3 is TGTGCCAGCTCGGCCGGGACAAGGGGCAATGAGCAGTTCTTC. Translated: CASSAGTRGNEQFF.

There are a few counts of this clonotype. This chain links TRBV10-3 with TRBJ2-3; D is possibly TRBD2 (6 bases). CDR3 length: 13 amino acids. V dropped 11 bases and J dropped 2 bases, with 14 bases sitting between them. The germline V gene has CDR1 ENHRY and CDR2 SYGVKD. The CDR3, as DNA: TGTGCCTCCACGGGGGTAGTCACAGATACGCAGTATTTT. Translating it yields CASTGVVTDTQYF.

This clonotype has just a few counts. The chain is built from TRBV7-2 and TRBJ2-4; 10 nucleotides match TRBD2. With 0 bases clipped from V and 5 bases from J, the junction kept 13 bases outside the gene matches. Germline assignment: CDR1 SGHTA and CDR2 FQGNSA. The CDR3 contains 19 residues. As DNA, the CDR3 is TGTGCCAGCAGCTTAGCGGGGTTTACTAGCGGGATGGCGGAAAACATTCAGTACTTC. Translation gives CASSLAGFTSGMAENIQYF.

The V gene is TRBV7-9, the J gene TRBJ2-5; TRBD2 aligns across 9 bases. This CDR3 is 17 amino acids long. Unmatched junction bases numbered 8, after V lost 2 bases and J lost 1 base. Germline assignment: CDR1 SEHNR and CDR2 FQNEAQ (reference sequence). The DNA for the CDR3 is TGTGCCAGCAGCTTATTGATAGCGGGAGTACCCCAAGAGACCCAGTACTTC. Amino acid sequence: CASSLLIAGVPQETQYF.

There are a few counts of this clonotype. The chain recombines TRBV6-1 with TRBJ2-7; the D gene is possibly TRBD2 (5 bases). The CDR3 length is 18 residues. Trimming removed 0 bases at V and 4 bases at J, with 22 bases between. The germline V gene encodes CDR1 MNHNS and CDR2 SASEGT. CDR3 coding DNA: TGTGCCAGCAGTGAAGCGCTTCGGGTACGGACGGGAAAATACGAGCAGTACTTC. It specifies CASSEALRVRTGKYEQYF.

This clonotype was seen more than once but under ten times. The gene calls are TRBV9 and TRBJ2-7; either TRBD1 or TRBD2 may supply D (5 bases each). This CDR3 is 17 amino acids long. V was shortened by 0 bases and J by 0 bases, with 16 bases between the two germline ends. The germline gives CDR1 SGDLS, CDR2 YYNGEE. In DNA, the CDR3 is TGTGCCAGCAGCGTAGATCTTCCGGGGCCCAGCTCCTACGAGCAGTACTTC. As protein: CASSVDLPGPSSYEQYF.